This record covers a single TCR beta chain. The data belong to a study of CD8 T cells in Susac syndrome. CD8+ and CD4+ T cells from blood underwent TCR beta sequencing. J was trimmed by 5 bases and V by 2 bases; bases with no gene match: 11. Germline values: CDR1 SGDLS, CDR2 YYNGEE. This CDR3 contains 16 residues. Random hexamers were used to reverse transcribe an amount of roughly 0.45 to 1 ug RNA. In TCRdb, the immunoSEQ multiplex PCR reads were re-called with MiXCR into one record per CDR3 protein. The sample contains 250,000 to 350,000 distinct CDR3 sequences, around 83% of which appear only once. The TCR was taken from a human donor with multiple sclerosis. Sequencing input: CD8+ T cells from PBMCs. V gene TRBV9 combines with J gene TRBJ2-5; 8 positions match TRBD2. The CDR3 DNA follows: TGTGCCAGCAGCGTGGGAGCGGGAGTTTACGCGGAGACCCAGTACTTC. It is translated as CASSVGAGVYAETQYF.